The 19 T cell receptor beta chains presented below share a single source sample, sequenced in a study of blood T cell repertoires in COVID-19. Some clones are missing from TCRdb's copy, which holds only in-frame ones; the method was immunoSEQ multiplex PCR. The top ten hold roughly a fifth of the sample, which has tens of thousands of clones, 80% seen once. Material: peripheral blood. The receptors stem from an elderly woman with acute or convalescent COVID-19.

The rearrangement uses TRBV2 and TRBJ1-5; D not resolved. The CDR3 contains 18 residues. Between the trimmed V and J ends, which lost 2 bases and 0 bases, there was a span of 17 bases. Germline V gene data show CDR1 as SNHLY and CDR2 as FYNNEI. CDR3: CASSEHSGRSYSNQPQHF. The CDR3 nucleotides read TGTGCCAGCAGTGAACATTCCGGTCGGAGCTATAGCAATCAGCCCCAGCATTTT.

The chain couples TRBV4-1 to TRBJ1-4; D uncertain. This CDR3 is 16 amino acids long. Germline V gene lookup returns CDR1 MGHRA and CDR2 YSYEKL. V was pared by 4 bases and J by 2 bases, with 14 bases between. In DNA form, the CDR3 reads TGCGCCAGCAGCCGGAGGCTAGGGCAGACTAATGAAAAACTGTTTTTT. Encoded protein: CASSRRLGQTNEKLFF.

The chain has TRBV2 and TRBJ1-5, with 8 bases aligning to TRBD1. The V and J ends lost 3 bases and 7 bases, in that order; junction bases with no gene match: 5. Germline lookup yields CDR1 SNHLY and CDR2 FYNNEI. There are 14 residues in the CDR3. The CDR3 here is CASSDPRGLQPQHF. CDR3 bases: TGTGCCAGCAGTGACCCCAGGGGGCTCCAGCCCCAGCATTTT.

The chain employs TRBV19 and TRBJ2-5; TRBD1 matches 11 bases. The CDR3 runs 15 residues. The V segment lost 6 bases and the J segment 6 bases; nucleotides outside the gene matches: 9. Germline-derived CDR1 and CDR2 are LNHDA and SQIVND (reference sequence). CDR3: CASSRTGGAEKTQYF. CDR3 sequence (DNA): TGTGCCAGTAGCCGGACAGGGGGCGCCGAAAAGACCCAGTACTTC.

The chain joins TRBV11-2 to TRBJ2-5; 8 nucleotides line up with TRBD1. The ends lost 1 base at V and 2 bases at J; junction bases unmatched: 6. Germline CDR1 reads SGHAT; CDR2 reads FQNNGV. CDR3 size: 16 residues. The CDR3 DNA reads TGTGCCAGCAGCTTAGTGGGGGACAGGTTTCAAGAGACCCAGTACTTC. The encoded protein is CASSLVGDRFQETQYF.

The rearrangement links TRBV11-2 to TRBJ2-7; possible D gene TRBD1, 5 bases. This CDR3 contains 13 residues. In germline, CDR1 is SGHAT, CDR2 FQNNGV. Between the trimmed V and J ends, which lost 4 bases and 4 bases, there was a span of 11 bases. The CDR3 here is CASSSTARYEQYF. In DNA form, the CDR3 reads TGTGCCAGCAGCTCGACAGCTCGATACGAGCAGTACTTC. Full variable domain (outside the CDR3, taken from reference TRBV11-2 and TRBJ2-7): EAGVAQSPRYKIIEKRQSVAFWCNPISGHATLYWYQQILGQGPKLLIQFQNNGVVDDSQLPKDRFSAERLKGVDSTLKIQPAKLEDSAVYLCASSSTARYEQYFGPGTRLTVT.

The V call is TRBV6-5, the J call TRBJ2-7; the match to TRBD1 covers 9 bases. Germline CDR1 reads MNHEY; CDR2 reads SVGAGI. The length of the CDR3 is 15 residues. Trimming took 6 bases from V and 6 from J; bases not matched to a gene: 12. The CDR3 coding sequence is TGTGCCAGCAGACCCCCTCCGGGACAGGGCAGCGAGCAGTACTTC. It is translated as CASRPPPGQGSEQYF.

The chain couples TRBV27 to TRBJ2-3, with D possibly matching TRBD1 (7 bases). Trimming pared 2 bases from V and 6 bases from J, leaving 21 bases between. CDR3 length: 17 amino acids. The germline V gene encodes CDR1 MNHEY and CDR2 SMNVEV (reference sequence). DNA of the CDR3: TGTGCCAGCAGTTTAATGGTGAGGTCAGGGGGGACGGATACGCAGTATTTT. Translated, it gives CASSLMVRSGGTDTQYF.

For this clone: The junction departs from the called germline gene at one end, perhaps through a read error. Here the CDR3 reads CASSSPDGVLLF. CDR3 sequence (DNA): TGTGCCAGCAGCTCCCCGGACGGGGTACTGCTTTTT. V and J are TRBV7-9 and TRBJ1-4, with D unclear. This CDR3 region has 12 residues. Germline CDR1 reads SEHNR; CDR2 reads FQNEAQ (reference sequence).

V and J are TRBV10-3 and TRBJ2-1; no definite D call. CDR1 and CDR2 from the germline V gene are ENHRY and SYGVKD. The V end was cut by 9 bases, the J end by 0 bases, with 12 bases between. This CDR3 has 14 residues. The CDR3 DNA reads TGTGCCATAAGAGCTTCAAGCTCCTACAATGAGCAGTTCTTC. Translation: CAIRASSSYNEQFF.

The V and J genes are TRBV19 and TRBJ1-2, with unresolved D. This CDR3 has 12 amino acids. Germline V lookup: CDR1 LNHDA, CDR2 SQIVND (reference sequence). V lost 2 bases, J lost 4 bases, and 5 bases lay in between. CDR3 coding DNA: TGTGCCAGTAGTATAAGCTGCTATGGCTACACCTTC. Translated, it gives CASSISCYGYTF.

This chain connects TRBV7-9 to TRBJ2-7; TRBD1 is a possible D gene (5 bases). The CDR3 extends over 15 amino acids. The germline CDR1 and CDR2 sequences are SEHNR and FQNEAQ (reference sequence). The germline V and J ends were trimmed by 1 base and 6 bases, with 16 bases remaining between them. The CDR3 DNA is TGTGCCAGCAGCTTAGTACAGGTCACGGATTCCGAGCAGTACTTC. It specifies CASSLVQVTDSEQYF. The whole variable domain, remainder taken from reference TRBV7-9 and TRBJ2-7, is DTGVSQNPRHKITKRGQNVTFRCDPISEHNRLYWYRQTLGQGPEFLTYFQNEAQLEKSRLLSDRFSAERPKGSFSTLEIQRTEQGDSAMYLCASSLVQVTDSEQYFGPGTRLTVT.

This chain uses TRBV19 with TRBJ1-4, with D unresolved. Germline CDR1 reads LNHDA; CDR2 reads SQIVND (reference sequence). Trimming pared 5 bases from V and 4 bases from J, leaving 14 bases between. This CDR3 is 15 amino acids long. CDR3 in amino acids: CASSRDRLSNEKLFF. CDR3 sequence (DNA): TGTGCCAGTAGTCGGGATCGGTTAAGTAATGAAAAACTGTTTTTT. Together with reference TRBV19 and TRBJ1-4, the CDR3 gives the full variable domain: DGGITQSPKYLFRKEGQNVTLSCEQNLNHDAMYWYRQDPGQGLRLIYYSQIVNDFQKGDIAEGYSVSREKKESFPLTVTSAQKNPTAFYLCASSRDRLSNEKLFFGSGTQLSVL.

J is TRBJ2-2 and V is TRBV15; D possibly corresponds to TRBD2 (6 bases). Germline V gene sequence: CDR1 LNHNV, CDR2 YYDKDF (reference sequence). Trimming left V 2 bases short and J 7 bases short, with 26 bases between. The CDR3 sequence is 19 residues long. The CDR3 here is CATSRLPGQINPGLGELFF. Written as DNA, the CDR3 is TGTGCCACCAGCAGACTCCCAGGGCAAATCAACCCGGGACTCGGGGAGCTGTTTTTT. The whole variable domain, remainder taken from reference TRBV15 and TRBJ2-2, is DAMVIQNPRYQVTQFGKPVTLSCSQTLNHNVMYWYQQKSSQAPKLLFHYYDKDFNNEADTPDNFQSRRPNTSFCFLDIRSPGLGDTAMYLCATSRLPGQINPGLGELFFGEGSRLTVL.

The CDR3 DNA sequence: TGTGCCAGTAGTAACATCCGGGACAGTAGCAATCAGCCCCAGCATTTT. Translating it yields CASSNIRDSSNQPQHF. The chain couples TRBV19 to TRBJ1-5; 7 bases line up with TRBD1. The CDR3 runs to 16 residues. J lost 0 bases, V lost 4 bases, and 6 bases had no gene match. The germline CDR1 and CDR2 sequences are LNHDA and SQIVND (reference sequence). Based on the CDR3 plus reference TRBV19 and TRBJ1-5, the full variable domain is DGGITQSPKYLFRKEGQNVTLSCEQNLNHDAMYWYRQDPGQGLRLIYYSQIVNDFQKGDIAEGYSVSREKKESFPLTVTSAQKNPTAFYLCASSNIRDSSNQPQHFGDGTRLSIL.

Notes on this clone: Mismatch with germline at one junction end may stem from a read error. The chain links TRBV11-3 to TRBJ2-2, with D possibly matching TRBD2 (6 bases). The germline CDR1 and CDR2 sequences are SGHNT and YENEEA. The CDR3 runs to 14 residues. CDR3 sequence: CASSLERVDGELFF. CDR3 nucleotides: TGTGCCAGCAGCCTAGAGCGGGTTGACGGGGAGCTGTTTTTT.

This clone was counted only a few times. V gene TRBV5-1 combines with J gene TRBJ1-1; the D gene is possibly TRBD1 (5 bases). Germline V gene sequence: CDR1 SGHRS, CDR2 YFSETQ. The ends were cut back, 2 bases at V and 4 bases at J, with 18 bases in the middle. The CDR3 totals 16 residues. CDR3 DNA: TGCGCCAGCAGCTTAGGCCTATTTATGGGGGGCACTGAAGCTTTCTTT. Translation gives CASSLGLFMGGTEAFF.

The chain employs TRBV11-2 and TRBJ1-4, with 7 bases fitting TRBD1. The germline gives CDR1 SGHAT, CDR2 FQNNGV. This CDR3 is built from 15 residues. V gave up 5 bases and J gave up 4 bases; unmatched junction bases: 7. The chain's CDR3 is CASSPRTGSNEKLFF. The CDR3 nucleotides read TGTGCCAGCAGCCCCAGGACAGGCAGTAATGAAAAACTGTTTTTT.

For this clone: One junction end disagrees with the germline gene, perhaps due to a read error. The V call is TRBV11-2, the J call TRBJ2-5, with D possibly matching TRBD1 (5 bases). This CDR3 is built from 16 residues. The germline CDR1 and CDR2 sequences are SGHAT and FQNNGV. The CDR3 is CASSPGPGLGQEAQYF. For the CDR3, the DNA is TGTGCCAGCAGCCCAGGGCCTGGGCTAGGCCAAGAGGCCCAGTACTTC.